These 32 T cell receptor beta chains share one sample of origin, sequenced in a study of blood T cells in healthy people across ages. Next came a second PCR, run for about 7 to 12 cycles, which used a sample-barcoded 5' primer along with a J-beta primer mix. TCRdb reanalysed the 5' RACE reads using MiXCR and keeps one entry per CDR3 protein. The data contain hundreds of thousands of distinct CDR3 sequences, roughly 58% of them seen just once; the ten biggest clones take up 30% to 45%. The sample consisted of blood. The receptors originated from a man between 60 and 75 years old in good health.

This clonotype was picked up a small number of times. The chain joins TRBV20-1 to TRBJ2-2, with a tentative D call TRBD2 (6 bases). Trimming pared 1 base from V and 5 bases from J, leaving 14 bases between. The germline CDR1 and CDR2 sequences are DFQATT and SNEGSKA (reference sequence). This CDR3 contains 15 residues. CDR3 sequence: CSARGGQGGTGELFF. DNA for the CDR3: TGCAGTGCTAGAGGCGGGCAGGGAGGTACCGGGGAGCTGTTTTTT.

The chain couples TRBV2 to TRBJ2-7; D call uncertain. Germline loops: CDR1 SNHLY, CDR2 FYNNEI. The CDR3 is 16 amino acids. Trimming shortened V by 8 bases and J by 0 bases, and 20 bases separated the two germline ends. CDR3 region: CASGAGMAGISYEQYF. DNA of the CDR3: TGTGCCAGCGGCGCTGGGATGGCAGGCATCTCCTACGAGCAGTACTTC. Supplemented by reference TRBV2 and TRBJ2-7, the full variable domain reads EPEVTQTPSHQVTQMGQEVILRCVPISNHLYFYWYRQILGQKVEFLVSFYNNEISEKSEIFDDQFSVERPDGSNFTLKIRSTKLEDSAMYFCASGAGMAGISYEQYFGPGTRLTVT.

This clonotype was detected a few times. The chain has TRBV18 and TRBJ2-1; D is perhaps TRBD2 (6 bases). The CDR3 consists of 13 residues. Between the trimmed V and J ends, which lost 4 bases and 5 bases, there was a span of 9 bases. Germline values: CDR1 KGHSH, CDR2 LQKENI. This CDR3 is CASSREVDNEQFF. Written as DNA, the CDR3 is TGTGCCAGCTCACGGGAGGTAGACAATGAGCAGTTCTTC.

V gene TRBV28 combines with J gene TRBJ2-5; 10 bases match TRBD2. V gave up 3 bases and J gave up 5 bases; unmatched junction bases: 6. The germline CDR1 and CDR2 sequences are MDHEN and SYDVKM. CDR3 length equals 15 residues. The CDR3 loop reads CASSFLAGGGETQYF. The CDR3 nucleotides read TGTGCCAGCAGTTTTTTAGCGGGGGGTGGTGAGACCCAGTACTTC.

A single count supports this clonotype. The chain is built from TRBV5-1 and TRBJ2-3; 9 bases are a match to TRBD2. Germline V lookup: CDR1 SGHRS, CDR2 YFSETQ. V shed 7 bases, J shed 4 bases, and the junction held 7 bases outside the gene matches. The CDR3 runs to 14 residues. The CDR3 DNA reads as TGCGCCAGCGGACCGGGACTAGCATCAGATACGCAGTATTTT. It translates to CASGPGLASDTQYF.

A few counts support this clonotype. Here the CDR3 reads CASSLGPTGFLEGYTF. CDR3 DNA sequence: TGCGCCAGCAGCTTGGGCCCGACAGGATTCCTCGAGGGCTACACCTTC. The genes are TRBV5-1 and TRBJ1-2, with a weak D call TRBD1 (6 bases). V was cut by 0 bases and J by 8 bases, with 20 bases left in between. Looked up from germline, CDR1 is SGHRS and CDR2 is YFSETQ. This CDR3 has 16 residues.

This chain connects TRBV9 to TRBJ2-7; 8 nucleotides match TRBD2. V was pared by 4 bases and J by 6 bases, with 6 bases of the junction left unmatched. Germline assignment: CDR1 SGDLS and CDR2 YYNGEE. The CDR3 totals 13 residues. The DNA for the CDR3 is TGTGCCAGCAGCTTCACGGGGGGGAGCGAGCAGTACTTC. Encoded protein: CASSFTGGSEQYF.

The CDR3 DNA reads as TGTGCCATACAAAACACCGGGACAGGGCGCTACGAGCAGTACTTC. This codes for CAIQNTGTGRYEQYF. The chain couples TRBV10-3 to TRBJ2-7; 9 bases line up with TRBD1. The CDR3 spans 15 residues. Germline-derived CDR1 and CDR2 are ENHRY and SYGVKD. V shed 9 bases and J 3 bases; nucleotides not matched to a gene: 12.

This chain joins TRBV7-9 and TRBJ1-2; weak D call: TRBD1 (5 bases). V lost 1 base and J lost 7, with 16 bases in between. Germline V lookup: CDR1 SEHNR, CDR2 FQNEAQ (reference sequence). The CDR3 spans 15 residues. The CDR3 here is CASSLEAGGNGGYTF. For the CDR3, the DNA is TGTGCCAGCAGCTTAGAGGCGGGGGGAAATGGTGGCTACACCTTC.

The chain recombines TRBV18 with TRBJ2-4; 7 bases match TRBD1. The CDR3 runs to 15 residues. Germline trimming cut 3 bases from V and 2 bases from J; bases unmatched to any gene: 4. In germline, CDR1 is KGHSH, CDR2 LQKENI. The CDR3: CASSPSTGSKNIQYF. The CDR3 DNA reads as TGTGCCAGCTCACCTTCGACAGGGTCCAAAAACATTCAGTACTTC.

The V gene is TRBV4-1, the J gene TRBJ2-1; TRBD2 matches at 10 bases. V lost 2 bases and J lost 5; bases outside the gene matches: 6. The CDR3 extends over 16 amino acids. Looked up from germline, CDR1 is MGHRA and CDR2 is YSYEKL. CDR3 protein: CASSQSGGAPHNEQFF. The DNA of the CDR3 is TGCGCCAGCAGCCAAAGCGGGGGGGCCCCCCACAATGAGCAGTTCTTC.

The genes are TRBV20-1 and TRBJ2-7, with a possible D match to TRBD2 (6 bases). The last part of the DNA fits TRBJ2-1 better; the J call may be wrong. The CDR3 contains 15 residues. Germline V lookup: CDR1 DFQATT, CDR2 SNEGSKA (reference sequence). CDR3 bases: TGCAGTGCTGAACCTCCGGGACTGAGCTCCTACGAGCAGTTCTTC. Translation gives CSAEPPGLSSYEQFF.

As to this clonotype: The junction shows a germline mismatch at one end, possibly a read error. The CDR3 DNA reads as TGTGCCAGCAGCTTCGCTGGGGCCAACGTCCAGACTTTC. As protein: CASSFAGANVQTF. The chain recombines TRBV7-2 with TRBJ2-6; D might be TRBD1 (5 bases). CDR3 length: 13 amino acids. Looked up from germline, CDR1 is SGHTA and CDR2 is FQGNSA. Full variable domain (outside the CDR3, taken from reference TRBV7-2 and TRBJ2-6): GAGVSQSPSNKVTEKGKDVELRCDPISGHTALYWYRQSLGQGLEFLIYFQGNSAPDKSGLPSDRFSAERTGGSVSTLTIQRTQQEDSAVYLCASSFAGANVQTFGAGSRLTVL.

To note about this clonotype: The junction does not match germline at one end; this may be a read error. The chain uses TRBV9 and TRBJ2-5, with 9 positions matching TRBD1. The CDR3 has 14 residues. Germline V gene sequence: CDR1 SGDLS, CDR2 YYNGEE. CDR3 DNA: TGTACCAGCAGCGAACAGGGGGCGTGGGAGACCCAGTACTTC. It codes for CTSSEQGAWETQYF.

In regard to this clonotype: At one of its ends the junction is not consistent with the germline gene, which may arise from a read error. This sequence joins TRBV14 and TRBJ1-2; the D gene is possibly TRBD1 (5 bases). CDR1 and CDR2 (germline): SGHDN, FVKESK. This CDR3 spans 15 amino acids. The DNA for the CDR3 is TGTGCCAGCAGCCAAGATCAGGGTATAGGCTATGGCCACACCTTC. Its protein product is CASSQDQGIGYGHTF.

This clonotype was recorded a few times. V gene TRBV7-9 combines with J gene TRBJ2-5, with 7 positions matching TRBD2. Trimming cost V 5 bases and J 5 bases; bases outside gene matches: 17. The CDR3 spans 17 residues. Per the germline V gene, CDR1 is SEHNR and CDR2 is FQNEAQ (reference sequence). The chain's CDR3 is CASSDLPGRPYGETQYF. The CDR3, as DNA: TGTGCCAGCAGCGACCTCCCCGGGAGGCCTTACGGGGAGACCCAGTACTTC.

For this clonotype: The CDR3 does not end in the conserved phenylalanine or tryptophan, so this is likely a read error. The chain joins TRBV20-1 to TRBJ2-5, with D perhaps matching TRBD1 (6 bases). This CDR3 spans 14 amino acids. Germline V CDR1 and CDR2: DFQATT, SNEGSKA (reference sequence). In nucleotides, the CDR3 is TGCAGTACGAGCCGGGACACGCTCCAAGAGGCCCAGTACTCC. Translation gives CSTSRDTLQEAQYS.

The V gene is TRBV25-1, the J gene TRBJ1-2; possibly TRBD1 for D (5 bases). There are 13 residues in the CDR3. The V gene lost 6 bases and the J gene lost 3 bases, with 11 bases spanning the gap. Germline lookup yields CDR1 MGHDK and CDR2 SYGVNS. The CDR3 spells CASRDRDYYGYTF. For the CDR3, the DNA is TGTGCCAGCAGAGACAGAGACTACTATGGCTACACCTTC.

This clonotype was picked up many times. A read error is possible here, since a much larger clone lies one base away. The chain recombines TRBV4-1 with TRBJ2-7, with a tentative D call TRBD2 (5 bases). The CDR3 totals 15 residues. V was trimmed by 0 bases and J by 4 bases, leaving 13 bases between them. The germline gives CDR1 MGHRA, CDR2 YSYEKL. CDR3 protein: CASSQEALGEYEQYF. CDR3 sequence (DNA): TGCGCCAGCAGCCAAGAGGCACTCGGGGAATACGAGCAGTACTTC.

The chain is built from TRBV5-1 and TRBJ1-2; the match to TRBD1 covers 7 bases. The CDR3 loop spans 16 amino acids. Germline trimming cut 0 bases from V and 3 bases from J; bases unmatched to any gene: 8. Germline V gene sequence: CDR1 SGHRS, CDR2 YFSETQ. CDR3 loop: CASSLGAHGQDYGYTF. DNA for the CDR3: TGCGCCAGCAGCTTGGGGGCTCACGGACAGGACTATGGCTACACCTTC.

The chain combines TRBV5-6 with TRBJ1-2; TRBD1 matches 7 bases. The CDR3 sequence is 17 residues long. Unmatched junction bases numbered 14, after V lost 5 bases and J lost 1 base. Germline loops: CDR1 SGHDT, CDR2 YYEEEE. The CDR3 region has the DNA TGTGCCAGCAGACCGGGATCCAGGGGGGCGCTTAACTATGGCTACACCTTC. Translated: CASRPGSRGALNYGYTF.

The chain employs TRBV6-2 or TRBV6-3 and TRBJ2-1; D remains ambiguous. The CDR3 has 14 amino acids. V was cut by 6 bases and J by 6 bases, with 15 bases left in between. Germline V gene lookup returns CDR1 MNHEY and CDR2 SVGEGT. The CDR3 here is CASSRRSPVNEQFF. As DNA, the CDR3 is TGTGCCAGCAGCCGCCGGTCCCCCGTCAATGAGCAGTTCTTC.

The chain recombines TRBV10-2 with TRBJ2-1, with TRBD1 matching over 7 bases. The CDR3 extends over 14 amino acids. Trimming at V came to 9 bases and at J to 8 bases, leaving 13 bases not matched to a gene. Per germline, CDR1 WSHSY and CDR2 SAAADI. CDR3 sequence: CASLGDSSRDEQFF. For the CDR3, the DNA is TGCGCCAGTCTTGGGGACAGCTCGAGGGATGAGCAGTTCTTC.

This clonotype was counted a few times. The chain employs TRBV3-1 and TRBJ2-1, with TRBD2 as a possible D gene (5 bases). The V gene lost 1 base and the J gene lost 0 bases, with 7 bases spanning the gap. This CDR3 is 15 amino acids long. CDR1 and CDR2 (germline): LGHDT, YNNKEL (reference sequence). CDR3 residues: CASSQAGSSYNEQFF. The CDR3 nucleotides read TGTGCCAGCAGCCAAGCGGGGAGCTCCTACAATGAGCAGTTCTTC.

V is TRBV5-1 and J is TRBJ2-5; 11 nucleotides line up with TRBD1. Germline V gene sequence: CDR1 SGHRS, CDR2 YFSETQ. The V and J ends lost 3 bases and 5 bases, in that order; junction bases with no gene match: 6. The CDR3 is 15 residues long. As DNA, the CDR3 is TGCGCCAGCAGCTGGACAGGGGGCAATGAGGAGACCCAGTACTTC. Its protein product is CASSWTGGNEETQYF.

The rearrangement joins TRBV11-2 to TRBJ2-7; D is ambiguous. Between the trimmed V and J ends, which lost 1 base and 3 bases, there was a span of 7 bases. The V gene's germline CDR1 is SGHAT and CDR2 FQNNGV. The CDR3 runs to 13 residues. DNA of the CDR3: TGTGCCAGCAGCTTAGGACGGGTCTACGAGCAGTACTTC. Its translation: CASSLGRVYEQYF. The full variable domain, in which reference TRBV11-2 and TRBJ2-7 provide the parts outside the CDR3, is EAGVAQSPRYKIIEKRQSVAFWCNPISGHATLYWYQQILGQGPKLLIQFQNNGVVDDSQLPKDRFSAERLKGVDSTLKIQPAKLEDSAVYLCASSLGRVYEQYFGPGTRLTVT.

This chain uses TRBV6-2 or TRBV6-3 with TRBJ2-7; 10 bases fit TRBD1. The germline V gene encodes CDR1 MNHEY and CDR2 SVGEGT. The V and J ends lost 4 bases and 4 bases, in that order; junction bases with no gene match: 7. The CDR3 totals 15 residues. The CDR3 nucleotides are TGTGCCAGCAGTTTCCCGGGACAGGGGAGGTACGAGCAGTACTTC. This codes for CASSFPGQGRYEQYF.

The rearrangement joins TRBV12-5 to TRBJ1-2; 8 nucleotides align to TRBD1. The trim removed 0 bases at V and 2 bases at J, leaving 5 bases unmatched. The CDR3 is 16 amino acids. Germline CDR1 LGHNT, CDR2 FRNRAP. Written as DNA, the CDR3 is TGTGCTAGTGGTTTGGTCCCGACAGGGGACAACTATGGCTACACCTTC. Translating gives CASGLVPTGDNYGYTF.

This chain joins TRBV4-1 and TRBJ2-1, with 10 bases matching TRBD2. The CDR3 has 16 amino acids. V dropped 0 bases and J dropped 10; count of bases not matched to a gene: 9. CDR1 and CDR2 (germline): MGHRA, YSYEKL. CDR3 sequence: CASSQDVPAGGREQFF. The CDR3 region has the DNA TGCGCCAGCAGCCAAGATGTACCAGCGGGGGGGCGAGAGCAGTTCTTC.

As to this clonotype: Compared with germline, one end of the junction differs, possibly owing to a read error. CDR3 bases: TGTGCCAGCAGCCCGCCACGGTTGCGTGAGACCCGGTACTTC. Translation gives CASSPPRLRETRYF. This chain joins TRBV7-2 and TRBJ2-5; no clear D gene. The CDR3 has 14 residues. Germline CDR1 reads SGHTA; CDR2 reads FQGNSA.

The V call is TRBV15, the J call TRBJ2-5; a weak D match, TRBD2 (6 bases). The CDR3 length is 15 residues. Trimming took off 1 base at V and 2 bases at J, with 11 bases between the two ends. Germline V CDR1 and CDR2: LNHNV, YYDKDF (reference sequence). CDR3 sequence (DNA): TGTGCCACCAGCAGAGGGGGACTGGAACAAGAGACCCAGTACTTC. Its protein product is CATSRGGLEQETQYF. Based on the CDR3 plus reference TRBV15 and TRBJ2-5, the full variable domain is DAMVIQNPRYQVTQFGKPVTLSCSQTLNHNVMYWYQQKSSQAPKLLFHYYDKDFNNEADTPDNFQSRRPNTSFCFLDIRSPGLGDTAMYLCATSRGGLEQETQYFGPGTRLLVL.

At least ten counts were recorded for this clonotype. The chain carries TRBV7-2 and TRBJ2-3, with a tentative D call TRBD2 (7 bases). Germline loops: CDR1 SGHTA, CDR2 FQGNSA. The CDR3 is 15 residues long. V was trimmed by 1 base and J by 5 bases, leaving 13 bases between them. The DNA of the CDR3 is TGTGCCAGCAGCTTAGTGGCGGGGGCCGGAGATACGCAGTATTTT. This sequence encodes CASSLVAGAGDTQYF.